The 13 T cell receptor beta chains given below trace back to one sample, sequenced in a study of blood T cell repertoires in COVID-19. The data were produced by immunoSEQ multiplex PCR, yet TCRdb's version contains in-frame clones alone and is incomplete. This table holds around 190,000 clones, approximately 78% found once. Sample: PBMCs or T cells enriched from blood (not recorded which). Receptors originate from a man in his forties who had recovered from COVID-19.

V is TRBV6-1 and J is TRBJ1-2, with 9 bases identical to TRBD1. The CDR3 loop spans 17 amino acids. Germline assignment: CDR1 MNHNS and CDR2 SASEGT. V shed 3 bases, J shed 5 bases, and the junction held 13 bases outside the gene matches. The CDR3 coding sequence is TGTGCCAGCAGTGACCGGGACAGGGAATTTATTGGGTATGGCTACACCTTC. It specifies CASSDRDREFIGYGYTF.

This chain uses TRBV19 with TRBJ1-2, with D unresolved. There are 14 residues in the CDR3. Germline V gives CDR1 LNHDA, CDR2 SQIVND (reference sequence). V was shortened by 3 bases and J by 4 bases, with 12 bases between the two germline ends. The CDR3 nucleotides are TGTGCCAGTAGTATCATCGGGGATCCCTATGGCTACACCTTC. Translation gives CASSIIGDPYGYTF.

V usage is TRBV5-1 and J usage is TRBJ2-4; TRBD2 matches 8 bases. V lost 4 bases, J lost 6 bases, and 6 bases stayed unmatched. There are 14 residues in the CDR3. Germline V gene lookup returns CDR1 SGHRS and CDR2 YFSETQ. CDR3 in DNA: TGCGCCAGCAGCCCTACCGCGGGGGGAAACATTCAGTACTTC. Translation gives CASSPTAGGNIQYF.

The chain combines TRBV3-1 (or the pseudogene TRBV3-2) with TRBJ1-6; unclear D gene. The CDR3 has 12 residues. V was trimmed by 1 base and J by 9 bases, leaving 4 bases between them. CDR1 is LGHDT and CDR2 is YNNKEL in the germline V gene (reference sequence). CDR3 DNA: TGTGCCAGCAGCCAAGTCGGTTCACCCCTCCACTTT. It encodes CASSQVGSPLHF.

This chain connects TRBV7-9 to TRBJ2-7; TRBD2 matches 9 bases. The V segment lost 2 bases and the J segment 2 bases; nucleotides outside the gene matches: 4. Germline lookup yields CDR1 SEHNR and CDR2 FQNEAQ (reference sequence). The CDR3 runs 15 residues. The CDR3 sequence: CASSLSGRTTYEQYF. In DNA, the CDR3 is TGTGCCAGCAGCTTAAGCGGGAGGACCACCTACGAGCAGTACTTC.

This clone occurred a few times. The chain has TRBV4-1 and TRBJ1-5; no definite D call. Trimming left V 1 base short and J 3 bases short, with 16 bases between. The germline V gene encodes CDR1 MGHRA and CDR2 YSYEKL. The CDR3 has 17 amino acids. The CDR3, as DNA: TGCGCCAGCAGCCAAGGGTTAGAGGGTTCTGTCAATCAGCCCCAGCATTTT. Translating gives CASSQGLEGSVNQPQHF.

This clone was seen just once. This chain links TRBV29-1 with TRBJ2-2; D ambiguous. The V end was cut by 7 bases, the J end by 7 bases, with 7 bases between. Germline V CDR1 and CDR2: SQVTM, ANQGSEA. This CDR3 spans 10 amino acids. The CDR3 bases are TGCAGCGCAGTACACGGGGAGCTGTTTTTT. Its protein product is CSAVHGELFF.

The genes are TRBV30 and TRBJ1-1, with D perhaps matching TRBD1 (5 bases). CDR1 and CDR2 from the germline V gene are GTSNPN and SVGIG (reference sequence). Trimming shortened V by 0 bases and J by 11 bases, and 13 bases separated the two germline ends. The CDR3 has 12 amino acids. Here the CDR3 reads CAWSVWARGAFF. The CDR3 DNA follows: TGTGCCTGGAGTGTATGGGCGCGGGGGGCTTTCTTT.

J is TRBJ2-5 and V is TRBV6-5; no reliable D call. V was shortened by 0 bases and J by 1 base, with 6 bases between the two germline ends. CDR1 is MNHEY and CDR2 is SVGAGI in the germline V gene. The CDR3 runs 14 residues. The CDR3 nucleotides read TGTGCCAGCAGTTACTCGGCCCGCCAAGAGACCCAGTACTTC. Translation gives CASSYSARQETQYF.

In this sample, this clone turned up once. This chain uses TRBV6-5 with TRBJ2-1; D possibly corresponds to TRBD2 (7 bases). V was pared by 6 bases and J by 5 bases, with 17 bases between. Germline V gene sequence: CDR1 MNHEY, CDR2 SVGAGI. The CDR3 extends over 15 amino acids. DNA of the CDR3: TGTGCCAGCAGGGGGGGGCTAATTGAGAACAATGAGCAGTTCTTC. It is translated as CASRGGLIENNEQFF.

The chain recombines TRBV20-1 with TRBJ1-2; D gene uncertain. The V end was cut by 7 bases, the J end by 10 bases, with 10 bases between. CDR3 size: 9 residues. Germline V CDR1 and CDR2: DFQATT, SNEGSKA (reference sequence). CDR3 sequence: CSVTPDYTF. As DNA, the CDR3 is TGCAGTGTTACACCCGACTACACCTTC.

V and J are TRBV4-2 and TRBJ1-2, with TRBD1 as a possible D gene (5 bases). CDR1 is LGHNA and CDR2 is YNFKEQ in the germline V gene. Trimming cost V 0 bases and J 0 bases, with 8 bases left between them. CDR3 length equals 15 residues. CDR3 sequence reads: CASSQEGQANYGYTF. The CDR3 nucleotides read TGTGCCAGCAGCCAAGAGGGGCAGGCTAACTATGGCTACACCTTC.

The gene calls are TRBV27 and TRBJ1-5; no reliable D call. This CDR3 has 12 residues. Deletions cut 6 bases from V and 4 bases from J, with 7 bases between. CDR1 is MNHEY, CDR2 SMNVEV, per germline (reference sequence). The CDR3 region has the DNA TGTGCCAGCAGGGGCGCTAATCAGCCCCAGCATTTT. Translated, it gives CASRGANQPQHF.